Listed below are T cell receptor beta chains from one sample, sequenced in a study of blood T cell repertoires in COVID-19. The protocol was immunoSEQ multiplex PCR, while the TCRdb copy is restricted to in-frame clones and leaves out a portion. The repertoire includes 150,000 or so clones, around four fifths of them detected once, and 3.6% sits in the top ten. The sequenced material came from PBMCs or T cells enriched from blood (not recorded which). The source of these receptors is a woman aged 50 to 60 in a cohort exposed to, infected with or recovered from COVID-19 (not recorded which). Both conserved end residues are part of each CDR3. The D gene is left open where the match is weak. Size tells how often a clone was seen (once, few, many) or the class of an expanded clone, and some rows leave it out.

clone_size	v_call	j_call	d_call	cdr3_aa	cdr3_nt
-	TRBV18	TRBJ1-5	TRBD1	CASSPTGGNQPQHF	TGTGCCAGCTCACCTACAGGGGGCAATCAGCCCCAGCATTTT
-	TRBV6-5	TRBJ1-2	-	CASSYGVNSNYGYTF	TGTGCCAGCAGTTATGGTGTAAACTCTAACTATGGCTACACCTTC
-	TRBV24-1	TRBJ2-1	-	CATSDPDSTLGNEQFF	TGTGCCACCAGTGACCCAGACAGTACCCTTGGGAATGAGCAGTTCTTC
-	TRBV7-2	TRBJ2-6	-	CASSLARSGANVLTF	TGTGCCAGCAGCTTAGCCCGCTCTGGGGCCAACGTCCTGACTTTC
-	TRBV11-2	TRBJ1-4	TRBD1	CASSSLDLVGQGNEKLFF	TGTGCCAGCAGTTCACTTGACCTCGTGGGACAGGGGAATGAAAAACTGTTTTTT
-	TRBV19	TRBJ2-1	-	CASSPPGGGSYNEQFF	TGTGCCAGTAGTCCTCCGGGGGGCGGGTCCTACAATGAGCAGTTCTTC
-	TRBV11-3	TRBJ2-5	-	CASSPRGSRETQYF	TGTGCCAGCAGCCCAAGGGGCAGCAGAGAGACCCAGTACTTC
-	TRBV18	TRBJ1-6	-	CASSPTGSYNSPLHF	TGTGCCAGCTCACCAACCGGGAGCTATAATTCACCCCTCCACTTT
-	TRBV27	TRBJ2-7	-	CASSYPGTSSYEQYF	TGTGCCAGCAGTTACCCCGGGACTTCGTCCTACGAGCAGTACTTC
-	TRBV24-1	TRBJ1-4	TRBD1	CAIGTGLNEKLFF	TGTGCCATCGGGACAGGTCTAAATGAAAAACTGTTTTTT
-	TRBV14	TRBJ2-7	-	CASSQAPGSSYEQYF	TGTGCCAGCAGCCAAGCTCCGGGATCCTCCTACGAGCAGTACTTC
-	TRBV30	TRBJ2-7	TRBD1	CAWSTPGQGTYEQYF	TGTGCCTGGAGCACACCGGGACAGGGAACCTACGAGCAGTACTTC
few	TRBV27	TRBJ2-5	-	CASSWGGQVGGETQYF	TGTGCCAGCAGTTGGGGTGGGCAGGTTGGAGGGGAGACCCAGTACTTC
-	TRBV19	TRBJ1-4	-	CASSIDRLTNEKLFF	TGTGCCAGTAGTATCGACAGGTTAACTAATGAAAAACTGTTTTTT
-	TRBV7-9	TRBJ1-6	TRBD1	CASSSRGGQGFHNSPLHF	TGTGCCAGCAGCTCCCGAGGGGGACAGGGGTTCCATAATTCACCCCTCCACTTT
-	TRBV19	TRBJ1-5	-	CATADSSGPQHF	TGTGCCACGGCGGACAGTTCGGGGCCCCAGCATTTT
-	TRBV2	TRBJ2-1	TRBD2	CASSELLAGGSEQFF	TGTGCCAGCAGTGAACTCCTAGCGGGGGGATCTGAGCAGTTCTTC
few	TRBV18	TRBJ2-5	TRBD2	CASSPGLEETQYF	TGTGCCAGCTCACCAGGACTAGAAGAGACCCAGTACTTC
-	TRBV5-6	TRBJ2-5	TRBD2	CASSFQTSGTETQYF	TGTGCCAGCAGCTTCCAGACTAGCGGGACGGAGACCCAGTACTTC
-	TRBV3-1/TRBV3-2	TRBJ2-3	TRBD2	CASSQDPGGDTDTQYF	TGTGCCAGCAGCCAAGATCCGGGGGGAGACACAGATACGCAGTATTTT
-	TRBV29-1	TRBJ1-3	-	CSVVEGSSSGNTIYF	TGCAGCGTTGTGGAGGGTTCCAGCTCTGGAAACACCATATATTTT
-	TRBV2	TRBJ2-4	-	CASSGQRTIQCF	TGTGCCAGCAGTGGACAGCGTACCATTCAGTGCTTC
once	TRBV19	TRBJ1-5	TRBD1	CASSTLVRGQGSNQPQHF	TGTGCCAGTAGTACCCTAGTCAGGGGGCAAGGCAGCAATCAGCCCCAGCATTTT
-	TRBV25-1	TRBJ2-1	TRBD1	CASSEPGTGGGEQFF	TGTGCCAGCAGTGAACCCGGGACAGGGGGCGGTGAGCAGTTCTTC
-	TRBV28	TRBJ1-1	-	CASRAGEGTEAFF	TGTGCCAGCAGGGCAGGGGAGGGCACTGAAGCTTTCTTT
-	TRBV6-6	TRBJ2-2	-	CASSPGANTGELFF	TGTGCCAGCAGTCCAGGGGCTAACACCGGGGAGCTGTTTTTT
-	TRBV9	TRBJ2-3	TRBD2	CASSVDIAGVGGTQYF	TGTGCCAGCAGCGTAGATATAGCGGGAGTAGGGGGGACGCAGTATTTT
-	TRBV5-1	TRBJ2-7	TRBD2	CASSLGAGGYEQYF	TGCGCCAGCAGCTTGGGAGCGGGAGGATACGAGCAGTACTTC
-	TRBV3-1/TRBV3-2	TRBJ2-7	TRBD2	CASSKIAGEISYEQYF	TGTGCCAGCAGCAAAATAGCGGGGGAAATCTCCTACGAGCAGTACTTC
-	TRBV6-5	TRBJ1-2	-	CASDPSGVNGYTF	TGTGCCAGCGATCCTTCAGGGGTAAATGGCTACACCTTC
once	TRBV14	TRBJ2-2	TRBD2	CASSRKTSGRGTGELFF	TGTGCCAGCAGCCGGAAGACTAGCGGGAGAGGAACCGGGGAGCTGTTTTTT
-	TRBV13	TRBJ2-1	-	CASSWRATQNEQFF	TGTGCCAGCAGCTGGAGGGCTACCCAAAATGAGCAGTTCTTC
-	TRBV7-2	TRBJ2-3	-	CASSLEGAGGVGSTDTQYF	TGTGCCAGCAGCTTAGAGGGGGCGGGCGGGGTCGGTAGCACAGATACGCAGTATTTT
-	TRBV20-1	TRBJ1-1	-	CSASKGRATEAFF	TGCAGTGCTAGTAAAGGGAGGGCCACTGAAGCTTTCTTT
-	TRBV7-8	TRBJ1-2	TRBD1	CASSPESGTGDLYGYTF	TGTGCCAGCAGCCCAGAGTCCGGGACAGGGGATCTTTATGGCTACACCTTC
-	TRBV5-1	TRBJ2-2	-	CASSLGQYTGELFF	TGCGCCAGCAGCTTAGGACAGTACACCGGGGAGCTGTTTTTT
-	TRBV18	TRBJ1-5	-	CASSPPGGSNQPQHF	TGTGCCAGCTCACCTCCGGGAGGAAGCAATCAGCCCCAGCATTTT
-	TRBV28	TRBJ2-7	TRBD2	CASRVLAGESGEQYF	TGTGCCAGCAGGGTATTAGCGGGAGAATCGGGCGAGCAGTACTTC
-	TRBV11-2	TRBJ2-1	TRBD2	CASTTGRLAGGNEQFF	TGTGCCAGCACCACCGGACGGCTAGCGGGGGGCAATGAGCAGTTCTTC
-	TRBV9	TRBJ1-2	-	CASKGGLGEGAGYTF	TGTGCCAGCAAAGGAGGGTTGGGGGAAGGGGCTGGCTACACCTTC
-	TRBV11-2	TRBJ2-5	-	CASSVVQGLGSSQETQYF	TGTGCCAGCAGCGTAGTACAGGGTTTAGGCTCAAGCCAAGAGACCCAGTACTTC
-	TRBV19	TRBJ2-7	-	CASSIDFEEGYYEQYF	TGTGCCAGTAGTATAGATTTCGAGGAGGGTTACTACGAGCAGTACTTC